This T cell receptor (beta chain) was identified in a study of cytomegalovirus exposure and HLA in healthy donors (dated by TCRdb to the late 2010s). For the wider study: An earlier analysis of approximately 640 of the donors reported approximately 300 Gb of sequence data and 117 million unique TCR beta sequences from about 179 million T cells. Among about 370 genotyped donors of the cohort, an average of approximately 200,000 unique TCR beta nucleotide sequences was sequenced per donor, of which about 19% were non-productive. Donor age, sex, ethnicity and CMV serostatus were collected together with the repertoire data. Every discovery cohort repertoire had been produced on one sequencing platform. In the later analysis, no new phenotypic data were used to find candidate immune exposures; instead, reliance was placed on TCR beta sequences and their occurrence across donors. Both class I and class II loci were covered by HLA typing, at four-digit resolution. The study aimed to test whether cataloging public T cell receptors could reveal signatures of past pathogen exposure. The T cell repertoires of about 700 subjects were profiled by immunosequencing and related to cytomegalovirus serostatus. An earlier analysis of 587 of the donors applied high-throughput TCR beta sequencing to assess whether each TCR beta V gene segment acted as functional or pseudogenic. An early release that covered 500 to 800 HLA-typed donors contained approximately 300 gigabases of sequencing data and tens of millions of unique TCR sequences. To study patterns of TCR occurrence, a later analysis re-analyzed previously published TCR beta repertoires from around 670 donors and added high-resolution HLA genotyping. Of the roughly 390 genotyped donors, approximately 83% fell in the genetic ancestry cluster associated with self-reported Caucasian donors. In addition to the first cohort of around 670 subjects, a separate validation cohort of 130 or so different subjects was used. High-throughput TCR immunosequencing, statistical association of individual TCRs with disease status, and machine learning were combined to predict cytomegalovirus infection status. In a later genetic analysis, genome-wide SNP genotypes for about 65% of the roughly 670 donors were used, and that subset was treated as a discovery cohort. Four to six DR-DQ haplotypes were handled as single units for association and clustering, since linkage in the cohort was strong. Typing coverage differed by locus: A, B, C, DRB1 and DQB1 were typed in roughly 620-630 donors, DQA1 in about 550, DPA1 in over 600, and DPB1 in approximately 450. Beyond this particular receptor, the publication reports: Linkage disequilibrium might explain the correlated functional status among segregating V segments, but an unknown experimental factor could not be ruled out. According to the authors, the approach could potentially be generalized to other disease states and immunological phenotypes. Across donors, most TCR sequences were observed very rarely, whereas some public TCRs were present in many individuals. A group of highly shared sequence variants was considered likely to be a technical artifact of the sequencing pipeline. In a later analysis, HLA-associated TCR beta chains were found to be more clonally expanded and to have lower generation probabilities than equally common non-associated chains. Because the 87-base-pair reads could not distinguish some IMGT-functional V segments, including TRBV6-2 and TRBV6-3, those segments were excluded. In a later analysis, over 15,000 TCR beta sequences were associated with specific HLA alleles at a false discovery rate of 0.05. Because some donors lacked HLA typing at each locus, the association tests relied only on the typed subset. The study listed approximately 150 TCR beta chains as associated with cytomegalovirus. Several of the top co-occurrence clusters appeared to be linked to parvovirus B19, influenza, CMV and Epstein-Barr virus, according to a later analysis. A later genetic analysis reported fewer N-insertions in productive TCRs among donors in an Asian-associated ancestry cluster than the roughly 700-donor mean. Because counts were too low, about 18 rarely observed V segments, including chromosome 9 orphons, were left out of the earlier analysis of several hundred of the donors. The cohort was sequenced for TCR beta chains only, and without alpha or paired-chain data the features that could be detected were limited. An earlier analysis of approximately 600 of the donors showed that most TCR beta V segments appeared in productive rearrangements either about 87% or about 30% of the time, which broadly matched IMGT annotations. A later analysis found that TCR association rates varied across HLA loci, with DRB1 alleles showing the most associated TCRs and HLA-C alleles the fewest. Immune exposure information for the cohort was limited to CMV serostatus. Presence/absence analyses assumed roughly uniform sequencing depth across donors, an assumption that may not hold. The classifier was reported to diagnose cytomegalovirus status with high specificity and sensitivity in both the original cohort and the validation cohort. In vitro tests confirmed that three of the cytomegalovirus-associated TCR beta chains recognize cytomegalovirus antigens. Most CMV-associated TCR beta chains appeared to be HLA-restricted in a later analysis, and the HLA associations seemed to be driven largely by CMV exposure. V-gene and J-gene trimming of TCR beta chains was associated with a missense DCLRE1C variant in a later genetic analysis, and the association was replicated in an independent cohort. Assigning TCR associations to individual alleles was difficult when HLA alleles, especially DR and DQ, strongly co-occurred. A further reported finding was that TCR beta sequences accurately predicted the HLA-A and HLA-B alleles for most subjects in the first cohort.

In total, more than 500 healthy bone marrow donors made up the cohort. All cohort members were sampled while nominally healthy, although unrecorded immune exposures were likely present. The donor was CMV seropositive and was included in the group of some 290 seropositive cohort members. Every donor gave a peripheral blood sample, and the peripheral blood mononuclear cells from that sample were used for TCR beta sequencing. The Qiagen DNeasy Blood Extraction Kit was used to extract genomic DNA from the blood cell samples. As encoded in the germline V gene, CDR1 is LGHNT while CDR2 is FRNRAP. Germline trimming: 5 bases from V, 7 bases from J; junction bases outside gene matches: 9. The CDR3 has 16 amino acids, counting the end cysteine and phenylalanine. The retained sequence is limited to the CDR3, 48 bases, with the frame set at the first base. Library prep was done by the immunoSEQ multiplex PCR assay. A mixture of 60 forward primers for TCR Vbeta segments and 13 reverse primers for TCR Jbeta segments was used in the multiplex PCR. The CDR3 region of rearranged TCR beta genes was amplified from genomic DNA by a multiplex PCR assay. The amplified TCR beta libraries were sequenced on the Illumina HiSeq System as 87-base-pair reads. For the original study's pipeline: A later analysis counted about 80 million unique TCR beta chains across the 670 or so repertoires, and 9 million to 14 million of these chains were shared by at least two donors. A nearest-neighbor algorithm error-corrected the raw reads and collapsed the reads into unique sequences, merging closely related sequences to remove PCR and sequencing errors. CDR3 sequences were aligned to IMGT reference sequences to assign V, D and J gene segments. Each retained sequence needed at least a six-nucleotide match to both a V gene segment and a J gene segment. Rearrangements were called productive when the CDR3 lacked stop codons and stayed in frame with V and J; all others were non-productive. Following IMGT convention, CDR3 was defined as the stretch from the second conserved V-encoded cysteine up to the conserved J-encoded phenylalanine. The earlier analysis of about 620 of the donors excluded sequences that lacked an unambiguous match to a single V gene segment. In an earlier analysis of 450 to 750 of the donors, a V segment was called functional when productive rearrangements were above 56.7%, and segregating when the standard deviation between donors exceeded 5%. To diagnose cytomegalovirus status from the catalog of TCR beta chain sequences, a statistical classification framework was built. V and J gene assignment, in a later analysis, came from comparing TCR nucleotide sequences with IMGT/GENE-DB human TR gene sequences. Using the TCRdist pipeline, a later analysis assigned CDR3 sequences along with most-parsimonious VDJ recombination scenarios. In a later analysis, every TCR beta chain was defined by the combination of its CDR3 amino acid sequence and its V-gene family, and reads without a unique V-gene family were dropped. As a way to deal with suspected cross-contamination and a sequencing artifact, a later analysis dropped over 550 nucleotide sequences that were highly shared and had low generation probability. In a later analysis, a clonal expansion index for each public chain was calculated from normalized within-repertoire ranks of inferred template counts. A later analysis computed generation probabilities with a VDJ recombination model fitted to out-of-frame rearrangements, and checked the results against IGoR. A later analysis scored TCR-TCR, TCR-HLA and TCR-CMV co-occurrence with hypergeometric tests, applying a repertoire-size bias correction to TCR pairs. To estimate false discovery rates, a later analysis permuted the HLA or CMV assignments 20 times. A later analysis grouped co-occurring TCRs with DBSCAN, adding TCRdist sequence similarity when clustering within HLA-allele-positive subsets. Co-occurrence clustering excluded repertoires with fewer than 30,000 or more than 120,000 public chains, plus five with anomalous nucleotide sharing. This immuneACCESS table, as held by TCRdb, lists in-frame sequences with V and J called but not all clones. Of the missing ones, under half trace to an unresolved V gene in checked studies; the others have no known cause. V, J and clone size derive from that table, while D and trimming were established from the DNA sequence. The table for this sample lists about 190,000 clones; approximately 80% of them were counted only once. 3.4% of the sample is in the top ten clones.

As to this clone: Its binding antigen is unknown. Within one base of it there is no much larger clone, and no base qualities were kept.

This TCR derives from a man between 40 and 49 years old in good health and CMV-seropositive. Recombination linked TRBV12-5 to TRBJ2-2; 11 of the junction bases match TRBD1. The sample comprised PBMCs. The CDR3 corresponds to CASGTSGQGAVGELFF. Read as DNA, the sequence is TGTGCTAGTGGTACTTCCGGACAGGGGGCTGTCGGGGAGCTGTTTTTT.